These 2 T cell receptor beta chains were sequenced from one sample in a study of blood T cells in healthy people across ages. Together with a sample-barcoded 5' primer, a J-beta primer mix was included in a second PCR lasting roughly 6 to 12 cycles. TCRdb used MiXCR to reprocess the 5' RACE reads, holding one entry per CDR3 protein. Here the sample spans 700,000 or so distinct CDR3 sequences, roughly two fifths being singletons. The sample taken for sequencing was blood. These receptors were collected from a man older than 75 in good health.

This clonotype showed up just a few times. The J gene is TRBJ2-7, the V gene TRBV6-2 or TRBV6-3; 14 bases map to TRBD2. The length of the CDR3 is 15 residues. In germline, CDR1 is MNHEY, CDR2 SVGEGT. J lost 7 bases, V lost 5 bases, and 7 bases had no gene match. The CDR3 sequence: CASSGTSGRNNEQYF. CDR3 coding DNA: TGTGCCAGCAGTGGGACTAGCGGGAGAAACAATGAGCAGTACTTC.

This chain joins TRBV5-1 and TRBJ2-1; the match to TRBD2 covers 8 bases. The CDR3 consists of 16 residues. J lost 8 bases, V lost 3 bases, and 13 bases had no gene match. Germline lookup yields CDR1 SGHRS and CDR2 YFSETQ. The CDR3 region is CASSSSRGGLWHEQFF. The CDR3 DNA is TGCGCCAGCAGCTCTTCTCGGGGGGGACTTTGGCATGAGCAGTTCTTC.